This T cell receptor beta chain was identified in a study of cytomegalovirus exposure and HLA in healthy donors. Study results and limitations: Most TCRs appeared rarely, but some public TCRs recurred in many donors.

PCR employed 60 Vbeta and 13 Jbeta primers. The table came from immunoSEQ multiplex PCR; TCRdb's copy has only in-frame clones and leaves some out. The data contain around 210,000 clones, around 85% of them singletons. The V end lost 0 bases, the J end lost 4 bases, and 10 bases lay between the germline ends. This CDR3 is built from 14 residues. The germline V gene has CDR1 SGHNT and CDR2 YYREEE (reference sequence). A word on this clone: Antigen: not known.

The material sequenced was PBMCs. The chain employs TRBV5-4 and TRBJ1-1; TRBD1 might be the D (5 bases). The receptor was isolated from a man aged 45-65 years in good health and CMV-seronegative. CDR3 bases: TGTGCCAGCAGCTTGGTGCAGGGAAGCACTGAAGCTTTCTTT. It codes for CASSLVQGSTEAFF.